This T cell receptor (beta chain) came from a study of T-cell reconstitution after alpha-beta-depleted transplantation in children (dated by TCRdb to about 2016). With regard to the full study: T-cell immune reconstitution after TCRalphabeta/CD19-depleted allogeneic hematopoietic cell transplantation in children was quantitatively tracked in the study by means of TCR repertoire profiling.

Findings and caveats that apply to the study as a whole: Over subsequent months, a decline in hyperexpanded clone frequencies was noted, and after one year, T-cell counts and TCRbeta diversity were mostly ascribed to newly produced T cells. The high TCRbeta diversity at day 60 in some patients was ascribed to recipient T cells and intrathymic progenitors that had survived conditioning. Apparently early alphabetaT-cell count recovery about two months after transplant reportedly relied on only several hundred rapidly expanded clones derived from non-depleted graft cells.

The table lists this clonotype with a few counts. Its binding antigen is unknown. Per-base quality was not reported, and no clone a single base away is much larger than it. Library method: PCR. Sequenced on an Illumina HiSeq 2500. TCR library preparation used molecular barcoding, with unique molecular identifiers applied to normalize quantification of the TCRbeta repertoire. TCRdb reran the public reads through fastp at Q25 and MiXCR, keeping productive beta chains. Rows with a matching CDR3 protein are joined into one entry that keeps the most common DNA and genes. The sample table shows 500,000 to 750,000 distinct CDR3 sequences, and 10% to 15% are seen once. The top ten clones comprise 2.2% of the sample. This specimen's treatment or condition label, per the study, means: allogeneic hematopoietic cell transplantation with graft depleted of TCRalphabeta T cells and CD19 B cells. Transplant recipients were children who received TCRalphabeta/CD19-depleted allogeneic hematopoietic cell grafts.

From the germline V gene, CDR1 is MNHEY and CDR2 is SVGEGT. Trimming at the junction amounts to 2 bases on V and 5 bases on J, and the germline ends lie 7 bases apart. Including the terminal cysteine and phenylalanine, the CDR3 comprises 12 residues. CDR3 DNA only is kept here, 36 bases in frame from base 1. Sequences were derived from PBMCs, mostly from graft donor cells, sampled 360 days after TCRalphabeta/CD19-depleted stem cell transplant. This receptor was identified in a male patient between 5 and 17 years old who had a stem cell transplant for acute myeloid leukemia, so the T cells may come from the graft donor. This chain is built from TRBV6-2 or TRBV6-3 and TRBJ2-7; confidence is insufficient to name the D gene. The DNA reads as follows: TGTGCCAGCAGTTACCCCAAGGACGAGCAGTACTTC. Its protein is CASSYPKDEQYF.